Below, 22 T cell receptor beta chains from the same sample are listed, as sequenced in a study of T cell responses to AZD1222 COVID-19 vaccine. Sequencing used immunoSEQ multiplex PCR; TCRdb keeps in-frame clones, though not all of them. The data contain about 110,000 clones, 92% of them seen just once; the ten biggest clones take up roughly 8.9%. This material consisted of peripheral blood, taken 28 days after the second AZD1222 dose. Receptor source: an adult who received the AZD1222 COVID-19 vaccine.

This chain joins TRBV5-5 and TRBJ2-7, with unresolved D. With 0 bases removed from V and 3 bases from J, the gap between germline ends came to 13 bases. The CDR3 is made up of 15 amino acids. The germline CDR1 and CDR2 sequences are SGHKS and YYEKEE (reference sequence). The CDR3 region is CASSLEATLDYEQYF. The CDR3 nucleotides are TGTGCCAGCAGCTTGGAAGCCACTTTGGACTACGAGCAGTACTTC.

Regarding this clone: A read error may account for a junction end that differs from germline. V and J are TRBV9 and TRBJ2-3, with 8 bases identical to TRBD2. This CDR3 region has 16 residues. The germline V gene encodes CDR1 SGDLS and CDR2 YYNGEE. In nucleotides, the CDR3 is TGTGCCAGCCGCGTCGCGGGGCGGGGGGTCTCAGATACGCAGTATTTT. Translating it yields CASRVAGRGVSDTQYF. Looking up the rest from reference TRBV9 and TRBJ2-3 gives the full variable domain: DSGVTQTPKHLITATGQRVTLRCSPRSGDLSVYWYQQSLDQGLQFLIQYYNGEERAKGNILERFSAQQFPDLHSELNLSSLELGDSALYFCASRVAGRGVSDTQYFGPGTRLTVL.

This chain connects TRBV4-3 to TRBJ2-7; D perhaps matches TRBD2 (6 bases). The V end lost 1 base, the J end lost 1 base, and 11 bases lay between the germline ends. CDR1 LGHNA and CDR2 YSLEER come from the germline V gene. This CDR3 comprises 15 residues. In DNA, the CDR3 is TGCGCCAGCAGCCAAGGAATGCGGGAATCCTACGAGCAGTACTTC. It translates to CASSQGMRESYEQYF.

This chain uses TRBV19 with TRBJ2-3; 9 bases fit TRBD1. CDR1 LNHDA and CDR2 SQIVND come from the germline V gene (reference sequence). J lost 5 bases, V lost 7 bases, and 7 bases had no gene match. The CDR3 covers 14 residues. CDR3 DNA sequence: TGTGCCAGTACCCGAGGGACAGGGCAAGATACGCAGTATTTT. Translating it yields CASTRGTGQDTQYF. The full variable domain, with the rest looked up from reference TRBV19 and TRBJ2-3, is DGGITQSPKYLFRKEGQNVTLSCEQNLNHDAMYWYRQDPGQGLRLIYYSQIVNDFQKGDIAEGYSVSREKKESFPLTVTSAQKNPTAFYLCASTRGTGQDTQYFGPGTRLTVL.

This chain joins TRBV6-2 or TRBV6-3 and TRBJ2-7; 10 nucleotides match TRBD2. The CDR3 totals 14 residues. The germline gives CDR1 MNHEY, CDR2 SVGEGT. Unmatched junction bases numbered 8, after V lost 5 bases and J lost 7 bases. CDR3 nucleotides: TGTGCCAGCAGTATAGCGGGGGGTTCTTCAGAGCAGTACTTC. Translating it yields CASSIAGGSSEQYF.

This chain uses TRBV27 with TRBJ2-5; TRBD2 matches 7 bases. This CDR3 is 13 amino acids long. CDR1 and CDR2 from the germline V gene are MNHEY and SMNVEV (reference sequence). V dropped 2 bases and J dropped 6; count of bases not matched to a gene: 3. CDR3 nucleotides: TGTGCCAGCAGTTTAGGCGGGGGACAGACCCAGTACTTC. It is translated as CASSLGGGQTQYF.

The genes are TRBV7-2 and TRBJ2-7; tentatively, D is TRBD2 (5 bases). Germline CDR1 is SGHTA and CDR2 is FQGNSA. The V end was cut by 1 base, the J end by 6 bases, with 16 bases between. This CDR3 spans 15 amino acids. CDR3 sequence (DNA): TGTGCCAGCAGCTTAGATTCTGTTGCTAGCACCGAGCAGTACTTC. Protein sequence: CASSLDSVASTEQYF.

This clone was counted only a few times. This chain connects TRBV5-8 to TRBJ1-4; D gene ambiguous. This CDR3 region has 14 residues. Trimming removed 4 bases at V and 8 bases at J, with 15 bases between. Germline V gives CDR1 SGHTS, CDR2 YDEGEE. This CDR3 is CASSLTQAGEKLFF. CDR3 nucleotide sequence: TGTGCCAGCAGCCTAACTCAGGCAGGCGAAAAACTGTTTTTT.

The chain uses TRBV27 and TRBJ2-1; 14 nucleotides agree with TRBD2. Germline V gene lookup returns CDR1 MNHEY and CDR2 SMNVEV (reference sequence). Trimming took 3 bases from V and 8 from J; bases not matched to a gene: 6. The CDR3 sequence is 16 residues long. The DNA of the CDR3 is TGTGCCAGCAGTTTCTGGGTGGGACTAGCGGGAGATGAGCAGTTCTTC. This codes for CASSFWVGLAGDEQFF.

The chain employs TRBV13 and TRBJ1-1; D not certain. The CDR3 loop spans 14 amino acids. The ends were cut back, 5 bases at V and 7 bases at J, with 17 bases in the middle. Looked up from germline, CDR1 is PRHDT and CDR2 is FYEKMQ (reference sequence). The CDR3 sequence is CASSPLLAPIEAFF. CDR3 nucleotide sequence: TGTGCCAGCAGCCCACTTCTTGCCCCTATTGAAGCTTTCTTT.

The chain couples TRBV30 to TRBJ2-7; 9 bases match TRBD1. Germline loops: CDR1 GTSNPN, CDR2 SVGIG (reference sequence). V lost 2 bases and J lost 4; bases outside the gene matches: 3. CDR3 length: 13 amino acids. CDR3 DNA: TGTGCCTGGAGTATGGGACAGGGTTACGAGCAGTACTTC. Amino acid sequence: CAWSMGQGYEQYF.

This clone was seen only a few times. The chain has TRBV30 and TRBJ2-1, with D possibly matching TRBD2 (5 bases). Germline CDR1 and CDR2: GTSNPN and SVGIG (reference sequence). Trimming shortened V by 5 bases and J by 0 bases, and 11 bases separated the two germline ends. This CDR3 contains 14 residues. This chain's CDR3 is CAWGELGSYNEQFF. The DNA of the CDR3 is TGTGCCTGGGGGGAGCTGGGCTCCTACAATGAGCAGTTCTTC.

This sequence joins TRBV3-1 (or the pseudogene TRBV3-2) and TRBJ2-7, with D maybe TRBD2 (6 bases). The CDR3 runs to 15 residues. Germline V lookup: CDR1 LGHDT, CDR2 YNNKEL (reference sequence). Trimming removed 0 bases from V and 8 bases from J, with 17 bases in between. CDR3 sequence reads: CASSQDLLAPSKQYF. Here the CDR3 DNA reads TGTGCCAGCAGCCAAGATCTCCTAGCGCCTTCCAAGCAGTACTTC.

The chain links TRBV3-1 (or the pseudogene TRBV3-2) to TRBJ1-4; D is undetermined. Germline V gives CDR1 LGHDT, CDR2 YNNKEL (reference sequence). With 1 base removed from V and 7 bases from J, the gap between germline ends came to 19 bases. This CDR3 has 17 residues. The CDR3 coding sequence is TGTGCCAGCAGCCAAGGGCTCCGACCGGGTTTGGGTGAAAAACTGTTTTTT. It specifies CASSQGLRPGLGEKLFF.

The CDR3: CASSSDRATGELFF. The CDR3 DNA reads TGTGCCAGCAGCTCGGACAGGGCCACCGGGGAGCTGTTTTTT. The chain joins TRBV5-8 to TRBJ2-2, with 8 bases aligning to TRBD1. V lost 3 bases to trimming and J lost 4 bases; unmatched junction nucleotides: 2. Germline V gene data show CDR1 as SGHTS and CDR2 as YDEGEE. The CDR3 extends over 14 amino acids.

The V call is TRBV13, the J call TRBJ2-1, with unresolved D. This CDR3 region has 13 residues. Germline loops: CDR1 PRHDT, CDR2 FYEKMQ (reference sequence). Between the trimmed V and J ends, which lost 2 bases and 9 bases, there was a span of 11 bases. In DNA form, the CDR3 reads TGTGCCAGCAGCTTACGCGGACCGGGTGAGCAGTTCTTC. As protein: CASSLRGPGEQFF.

The chain is built from TRBV14 and TRBJ2-1; 7 nucleotides align to TRBD1. Germline CDR1 and CDR2: SGHDN and FVKESK. After removal of 2 bases from V and 7 bases from J, the junction contained 11 bases not matched to a gene. This CDR3 comprises 16 residues. DNA of the CDR3: TGTGCCAGCAGCCAATACCCGACAGGGTTGATGAATGAGCAGTTCTTC. Translating gives CASSQYPTGLMNEQFF.

This rearrangement joins TRBV7-8 to TRBJ1-5; 9 bases align to TRBD1. The CDR3 totals 16 residues. The germline V gene has CDR1 SGHVS and CDR2 FQNEAQ. Trimming took 2 bases from V and 3 from J; bases not matched to a gene: 5. CDR3 protein: CASSLTRDRANQPQHF. Written as DNA, the CDR3 is TGTGCCAGCAGCTTAACGAGGGACAGGGCCAATCAGCCCCAGCATTTT.

This sequence joins TRBV19 and TRBJ1-1; D is undetermined. The CDR3 totals 13 residues. The germline V gene encodes CDR1 LNHDA and CDR2 SQIVND (reference sequence). V lost 5 bases and J lost 0, with 7 bases in between. CDR3 DNA sequence: TGTGCCAGTAGTGAACAAGTGAACACTGAAGCTTTCTTT. The encoded protein is CASSEQVNTEAFF.

The chain is built from TRBV4-3 and TRBJ1-5, with no clear D. V lost 0 bases and J lost 5, with 11 bases in between. The CDR3 is 15 amino acids. The germline V gene has CDR1 LGHNA and CDR2 YSLEER. In DNA form, the CDR3 reads TGCGCCAGCAGCCAAGATTTCGGGGAGGATCAGCCCCAGCATTTT. It is translated as CASSQDFGEDQPQHF.

This sequence joins TRBV6-4 and TRBJ1-6, with D unclear. V was shortened by 10 bases and J by 7 bases, with 5 bases between the two germline ends. Germline V lookup: CDR1 MRHNA, CDR2 SNTAGT. This CDR3 is 10 amino acids long. CDR3 sequence: CANDNSPLHF. CDR3 coding DNA: TGTGCCAACGACAATTCACCCCTCCACTTT.

The DNA of the CDR3 is TGTGCCAGCAGTGAAGAAATGAGGGCCGGGGAGCTGTTTTTT. Translating it yields CASSEEMRAGELFF. The rearrangement joins TRBV6-1 to TRBJ2-2; D perhaps matches TRBD2 (5 bases). Germline CDR1 and CDR2: MNHNS and SASEGT. This CDR3 has 14 amino acids. Trimming took 1 base from V and 6 from J, leaving 9 bases between them.